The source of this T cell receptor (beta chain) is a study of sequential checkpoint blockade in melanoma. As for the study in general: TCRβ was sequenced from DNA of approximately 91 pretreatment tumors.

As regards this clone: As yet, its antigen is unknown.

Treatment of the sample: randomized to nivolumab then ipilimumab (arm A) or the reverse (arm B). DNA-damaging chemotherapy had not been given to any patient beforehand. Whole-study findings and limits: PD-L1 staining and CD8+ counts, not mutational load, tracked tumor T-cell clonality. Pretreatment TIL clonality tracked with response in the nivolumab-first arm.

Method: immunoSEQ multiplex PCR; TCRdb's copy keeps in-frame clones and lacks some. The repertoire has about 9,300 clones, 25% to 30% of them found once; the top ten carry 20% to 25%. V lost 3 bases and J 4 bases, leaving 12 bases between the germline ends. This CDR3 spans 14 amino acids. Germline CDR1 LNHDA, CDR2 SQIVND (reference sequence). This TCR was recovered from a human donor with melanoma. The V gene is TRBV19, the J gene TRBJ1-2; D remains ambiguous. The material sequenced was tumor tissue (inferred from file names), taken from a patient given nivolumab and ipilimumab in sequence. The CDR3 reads CASSIRGYSYGYTF. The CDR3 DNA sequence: TGTGCCAGTAGTATTCGGGGATATAGCTATGGCTACACCTTC.